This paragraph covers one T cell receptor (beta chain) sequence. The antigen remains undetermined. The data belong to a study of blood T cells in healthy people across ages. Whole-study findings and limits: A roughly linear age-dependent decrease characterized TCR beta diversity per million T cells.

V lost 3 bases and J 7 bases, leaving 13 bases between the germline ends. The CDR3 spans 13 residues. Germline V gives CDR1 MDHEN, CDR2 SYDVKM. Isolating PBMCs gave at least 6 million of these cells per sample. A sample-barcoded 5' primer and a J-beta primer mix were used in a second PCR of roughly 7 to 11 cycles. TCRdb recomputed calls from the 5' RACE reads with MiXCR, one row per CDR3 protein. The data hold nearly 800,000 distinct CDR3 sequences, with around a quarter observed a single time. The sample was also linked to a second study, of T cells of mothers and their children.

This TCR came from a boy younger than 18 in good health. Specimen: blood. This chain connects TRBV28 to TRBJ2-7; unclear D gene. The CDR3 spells CASSLGTLVEQYF. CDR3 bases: TGTGCCAGCAGTTTGGGCACATTAGTTGAGCAGTACTTC.